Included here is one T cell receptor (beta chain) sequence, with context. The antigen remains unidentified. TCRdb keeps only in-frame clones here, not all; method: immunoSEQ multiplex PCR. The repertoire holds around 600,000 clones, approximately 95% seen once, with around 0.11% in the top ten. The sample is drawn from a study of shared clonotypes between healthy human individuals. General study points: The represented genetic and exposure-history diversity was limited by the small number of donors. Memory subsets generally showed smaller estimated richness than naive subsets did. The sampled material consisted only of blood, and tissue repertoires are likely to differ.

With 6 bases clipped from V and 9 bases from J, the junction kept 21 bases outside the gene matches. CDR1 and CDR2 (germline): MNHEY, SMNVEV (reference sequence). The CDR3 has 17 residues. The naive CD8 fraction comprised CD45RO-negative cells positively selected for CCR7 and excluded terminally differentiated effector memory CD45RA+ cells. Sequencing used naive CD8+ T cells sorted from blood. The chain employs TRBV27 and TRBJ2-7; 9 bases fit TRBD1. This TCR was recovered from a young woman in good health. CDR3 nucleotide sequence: TGTGCCAGCAGCCCCCGGGGGGTAGGGACAGGGTATGAGGGGCAGTACTTC. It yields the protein CASSPRGVGTGYEGQYF.